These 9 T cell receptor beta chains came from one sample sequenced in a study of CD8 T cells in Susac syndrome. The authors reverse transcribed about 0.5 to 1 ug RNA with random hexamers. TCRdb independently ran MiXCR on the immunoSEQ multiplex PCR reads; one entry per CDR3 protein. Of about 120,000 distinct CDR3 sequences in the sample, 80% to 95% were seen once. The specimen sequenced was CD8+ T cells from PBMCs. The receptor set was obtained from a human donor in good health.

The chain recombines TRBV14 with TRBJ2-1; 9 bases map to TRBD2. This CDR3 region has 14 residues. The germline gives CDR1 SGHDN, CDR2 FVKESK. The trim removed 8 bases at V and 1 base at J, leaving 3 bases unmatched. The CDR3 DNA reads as TGTGCCAGCTCCAGCGGGGGGTCCTACAATGAGCAGTTCTTC. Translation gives CASSSGGSYNEQFF.

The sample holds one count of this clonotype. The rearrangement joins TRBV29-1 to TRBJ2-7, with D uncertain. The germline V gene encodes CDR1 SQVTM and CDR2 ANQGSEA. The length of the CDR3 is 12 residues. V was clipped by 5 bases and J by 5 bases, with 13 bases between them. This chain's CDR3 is CSVQTRHDEQYF. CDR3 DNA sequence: TGCAGCGTTCAAACCAGGCACGACGAGCAGTACTTC.

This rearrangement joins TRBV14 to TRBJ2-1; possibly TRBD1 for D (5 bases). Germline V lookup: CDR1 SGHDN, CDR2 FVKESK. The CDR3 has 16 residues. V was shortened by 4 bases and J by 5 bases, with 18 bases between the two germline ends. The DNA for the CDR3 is TGTGCCAGCAGCCCACTCACAGGAGAATACAACAATGAGCAGTTCTTC. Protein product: CASSPLTGEYNNEQFF.

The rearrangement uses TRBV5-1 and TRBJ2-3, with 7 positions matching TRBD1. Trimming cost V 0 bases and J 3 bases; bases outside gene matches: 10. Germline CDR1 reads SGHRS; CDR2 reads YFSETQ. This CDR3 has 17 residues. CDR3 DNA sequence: TGCGCCAGCAGCTTGGGCCATTCCGGGACAGCTACAGATACGCAGTATTTT. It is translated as CASSLGHSGTATDTQYF.

The chain's CDR3 is CASSQEGEANEKLFF. CDR3 in DNA: TGTGCCAGCAGCCAAGAGGGAGAAGCTAATGAAAAACTGTTTTTT. This chain uses TRBV4-2 with TRBJ1-4, with D hard to call. This CDR3 is built from 15 residues. V shed 0 bases and J shed 3 bases, with 8 bases lying between them. Germline V gives CDR1 LGHNA, CDR2 YNFKEQ.

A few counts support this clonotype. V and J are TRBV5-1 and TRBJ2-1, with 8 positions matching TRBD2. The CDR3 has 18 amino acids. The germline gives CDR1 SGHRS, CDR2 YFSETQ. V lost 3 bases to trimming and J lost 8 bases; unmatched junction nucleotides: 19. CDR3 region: CASSWGSRRSGSRDEQFF. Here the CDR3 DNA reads TGCGCCAGCAGCTGGGGGTCGAGGCGAAGCGGGAGTAGGGATGAGCAGTTCTTC.

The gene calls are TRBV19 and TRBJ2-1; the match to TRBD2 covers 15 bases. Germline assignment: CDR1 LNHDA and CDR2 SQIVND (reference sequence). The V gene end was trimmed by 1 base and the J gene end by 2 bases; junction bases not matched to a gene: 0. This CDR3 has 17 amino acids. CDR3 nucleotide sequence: TGTGCCAGTAGTATAGGGACTAGCGGGAGGGCCTACAATGAGCAGTTCTTC. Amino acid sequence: CASSIGTSGRAYNEQFF.

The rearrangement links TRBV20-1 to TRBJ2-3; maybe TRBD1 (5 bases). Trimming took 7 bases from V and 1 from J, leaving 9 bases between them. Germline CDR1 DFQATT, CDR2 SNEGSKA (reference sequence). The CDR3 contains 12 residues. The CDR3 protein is CSGVQGTDTQYF. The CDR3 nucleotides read TGCAGTGGCGTACAGGGCACAGATACGCAGTATTTT.

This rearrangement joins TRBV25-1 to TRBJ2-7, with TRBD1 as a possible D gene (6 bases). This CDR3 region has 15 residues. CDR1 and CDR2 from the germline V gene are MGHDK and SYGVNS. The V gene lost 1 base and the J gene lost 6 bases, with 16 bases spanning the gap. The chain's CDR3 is CASSEWAGALCEQYF. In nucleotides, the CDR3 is TGTGCCAGCAGTGAATGGGCAGGGGCTCTTTGCGAGCAGTACTTC.